This T cell receptor (beta chain) emerged from a study of technical replicates of blood from a few donors. Sequencing was performed with immunoSEQ multiplex PCR; in TCRdb, only in-frame clones are kept and a portion is missing. Of about 68,000 clones listed, about 97% are singletons. CDR1 is MDHEN, CDR2 SYDVKM, per germline. V lost 6 bases and J lost 5; bases outside the gene matches: 8. The CDR3 is 14 residues long. The origin of this receptor is a human donor in good health. The material sequenced was T cells isolated from PBMCs. V is TRBV28 and J is TRBJ2-7, with 9 positions matching TRBD1. The CDR3 nucleotides are TGTGCCAGCAGCTCGCCGGGACAGGGCCACGAGCAGTACTTC. This codes for CASSSPGQGHEQYF.